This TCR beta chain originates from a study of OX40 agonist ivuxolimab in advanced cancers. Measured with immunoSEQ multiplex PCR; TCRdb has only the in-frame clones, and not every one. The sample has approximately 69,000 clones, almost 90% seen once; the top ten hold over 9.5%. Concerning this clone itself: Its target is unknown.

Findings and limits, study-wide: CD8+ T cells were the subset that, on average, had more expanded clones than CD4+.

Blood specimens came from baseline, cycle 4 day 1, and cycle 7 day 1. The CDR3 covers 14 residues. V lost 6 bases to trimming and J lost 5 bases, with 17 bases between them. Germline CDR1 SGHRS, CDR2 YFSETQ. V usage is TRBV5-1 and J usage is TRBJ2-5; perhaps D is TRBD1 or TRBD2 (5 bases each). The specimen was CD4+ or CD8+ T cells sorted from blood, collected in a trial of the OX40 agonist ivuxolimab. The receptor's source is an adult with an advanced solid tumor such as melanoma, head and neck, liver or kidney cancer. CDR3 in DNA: TGCGCCAGCATGATGTCGGGACCCGGCGAGACCCAGTACTTC. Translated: CASMMSGPGETQYF.